The T cell receptor beta chain under discussion was sequenced for a study of T cells after yellow fever vaccination. Regarding the study as a whole: Clonotypes shared by both compartments, CD4 and CD8, made up a small share. Among primary-vaccination clones, most reappeared after the booster, at 95% to 96% for CD4 and 85% to 90% for CD8.

In making TCR cDNA, 5'RACE template switching added a universal primer site and UMIs to it. TCRdb independently ran MiXCR on the 5' RACE reads; one entry per CDR3 protein. The profile shows around 530,000 distinct CDR3 sequences, less than 20% of them singletons. Germline values: CDR1 MNHNS, CDR2 SASEGT. The CDR3 loop spans 17 amino acids. Germline trimming cut 6 bases from V and 3 bases from J; bases unmatched to any gene: 11. This clonotype has just a few counts. As yet, its antigen is unknown. This receptor was identified in a young man who received the YFV17D yellow fever vaccine. The gene calls are TRBV6-1 and TRBJ2-1; 10 bases agree with TRBD2. Sequencing used PBMCs, obtained about 5 days after the first yellow fever vaccination. The DNA for the CDR3 is TGTGCCAGCAGCTCTAGCGGGGGCCCTATTTACTACAATGAGCAGTTCTTC. Translating it yields CASSSSGGPIYYNEQFF.